These T cell receptor beta chains were read from a single sample in a study of cytomegalovirus exposure and HLA in healthy donors. This table comes from immunoSEQ multiplex PCR, and its TCRdb copy is limited to in-frame clones, with some not included. The top ten hold 0.7% to 0.85% of the sample, which has fewer than 200,000 clones, about 79% seen once. The specimen was PBMCs. These receptors all stem from a female donor in good health and CMV-seronegative. Both conserved end residues are part of each CDR3. A D gene is named only where the DNA matches it firmly. Clone size appears in some rows only: once, few, many, or a class for an expanded clone.

>TRBJ2-1|TRBV15|few|TRBD2
TGTGCCTCCGGGAGGGCCTATGAGCAGTTCTTC
CASGRAYEQFF
>TRBJ1-5|TRBV19|-|-
TGTGCCAGTAGTACACCTCCTAACGGAAGACTACGGATTCAGCCCCAGCATTTT
CASSTPPNGRLRIQPQHF
>TRBJ1-1|TRBV7-2|-|-
TGTGCCAGCAGCTTTTTGGGCCCTAAGAACACTGAAGCTTTCTTT
CASSFLGPKNTEAFF
>TRBJ1-1|TRBV27|few|-
TGTGCCAGCAGCCCCCGCGGGGGACGAGACCCCTACTATGAAGCTTTCTTT
CASSPRGGRDPYYEAFF
>TRBJ2-3|TRBV7-2|-|-
TGTGCCAGCAGCAGGGGCGCGGCAGATACGCAGTATTTT
CASSRGAADTQYF
>TRBJ1-1|TRBV19|-|TRBD1
TGTGCCAGTATTCCCGACAGGGCGAGAGCTGAAGCTTTCTTT
CASIPDRARAEAFF
>TRBJ2-7|TRBV5-6|-|-
TGTGCCAGCAGCTTGGGGAGTTTGACTAGTCACTACGAGCAGTACTTC
CASSLGSLTSHYEQYF
>TRBJ2-7|TRBV6-5|-|TRBD2
TGTGCCAGCAGAAGACTAGCTGACAGCTCCTACGAGCAGTACTTC
CASRRLADSSYEQYF
>TRBJ2-2|TRBV4-1|-|-
TGCGCCAGCAGCCAAGGAGTGGGCGGAGGAGATGGCACCGGGGAGCTGTTTTTT
CASSQGVGGGDGTGELFF
>TRBJ1-5|TRBV19|-|-
TGTGCCAGTATCCACACCTCAGGGCAGAGCAATCAGCCCCAGCATTTT
CASIHTSGQSNQPQHF
>TRBJ2-5|TRBV27|-|-
TGTGCCAGCAGTCCCAGACAGACGTACCAAGAGACCCAGTACTTC
CASSPRQTYQETQYF
>TRBJ1-1|TRBV20-1|-|TRBD1
TGCAGTGCTGCGGACAGGGAGGCCTCTTTT
CSAADREASF
>TRBJ2-1|TRBV2|-|-
TGTGCCAGCAGGGTTTCGTTGGGAGGCAATGAGCAGTTCTTC
CASRVSLGGNEQFF
>TRBJ1-4|TRBV4-3|-|-
TGCGCCAGCAGCCAGGTACAGGGTGGTAATGAAAAACTGTTTTTT
CASSQVQGGNEKLFF
>TRBJ1-2|TRBV28|-|-
TGTGCCAGCAGTTTCCCAGGGGTAAACTATGGCTACACCTTC
CASSFPGVNYGYTF
>TRBJ2-3|TRBV30|-|-
TGTGCCTGGACGACAACAGATACGCAGTATTTT
CAWTTTDTQYF
>TRBJ2-2|TRBV7-9|-|-
TGTGCCAGCAGCCCTGGAAACAGGGAAAGAAACGGGGAGCTGTTTTTT
CASSPGNRERNGELFF
>TRBJ1-5|TRBV7-9|few|TRBD1
TGTGCCAGCAGCTTAGGAGACAGGGATTTGAAGCCCCAGCATTTT
CASSLGDRDLKPQHF
>TRBJ2-1|TRBV7-9|-|-
TGTGCCAGCAGCCCCGGCAATGAGCAGTTCTTC
CASSPGNEQFF
>TRBJ2-7|TRBV5-1|-|-
TGCGCCAGCAGCTCACTTGGCACAGCATTAGAGCAGTACTTC
CASSSLGTALEQYF
>TRBJ2-1|TRBV4-3|-|-
TGCGCCAGCAGTCGGTTTGCATACAATGAGCAGTTCTTC
CASSRFAYNEQFF
>TRBJ2-5|TRBV7-6|-|TRBD2
TGTGCCAGCAGCTTAGTGGAGCGGGAGGGCCGTGAGACCCAGTACTTC
CASSLVEREGRETQYF
>TRBJ2-7|TRBV19|medium-sized|TRBD1
TGTGCCAGTAGGGCAGACAGGGGGTCCTACGAGCAGTACTTC
CASRADRGSYEQYF
>TRBJ1-2|TRBV18|-|-
TGTGCCAGCTCACCAATCAGACAGAACCCTAACTATGGCTACACCTTC
CASSPIRQNPNYGYTF
>TRBJ2-1|TRBV6-5|-|TRBD2
TGTGCCAGCAGTTACTCCGGGACTAGCGGGAGGAATGAGCAGTTCTTC
CASSYSGTSGRNEQFF
>TRBJ2-7|TRBV23-1|-|TRBD1
TGCGCCAGCAGTCAACCCCCCGACAGGGAACGTTTGAGGGAGCAGTACTTC
CASSQPPDRERLREQYF
>TRBJ2-2|TRBV19|once|-
TGTGCCAGTAGTATAGCAGCGACGAACACCGGGGAGCTGTTTTTT
CASSIAATNTGELFF
>TRBJ1-2|TRBV9|-|-
TGTGCCAGCAGCGAACTGACAGGAAGGAACTATGGCTACACCTTC
CASSELTGRNYGYTF
>TRBJ2-5|TRBV19|-|-
TGTGCCACTCAGGGTGGAGAGACCCAGTACTTC
CATQGGETQYF
>TRBJ2-5|TRBV5-1|-|-
TGCGCCAGCAGCTTCATAGCGGCGACTCAAGAGACCCAGTACTTC
CASSFIAATQETQYF
>TRBJ1-1|TRBV18|-|-
TGTGCCAGCTCACAAGCGTCGGTGAACACTGAAGCTTTCTTT
CASSQASVNTEAFF
>TRBJ2-5|TRBV5-1|-|TRBD2
TGCGCCAGCAGCTTGGCCGGGGGGGCGGCCCAGTACTTC
CASSLAGGAAQYF
>TRBJ2-3|TRBV27|once|-
TGTGCCAGCAGTTTAGGAACAGGGCGGAGCACAGATACGCAGTATTTT
CASSLGTGRSTDTQYF
>TRBJ2-3|TRBV7-9|few|-
TGTGCCAGCAGGATCTCCGGTACGCAGTATTTT
CASRISGTQYF
>TRBJ1-6|TRBV9|-|-
TGTGCCAGCAGCGAAGGGGAGGGGGTAGCTAATTCACCCCTCCACTTT
CASSEGEGVANSPLHF
>TRBJ1-3|TRBV5-1|-|-
TGCGCCAGCAGCTTGGAAGGCAGACATACCTCTGGAAACACCATATATTTT
CASSLEGRHTSGNTIYF
>TRBJ2-5|TRBV7-2|-|TRBD2
TGTGCCAGCAGCTTGTACTCACTAGCGGGGGGGAAAGAGACCCAGTACTTC
CASSLYSLAGGKETQYF
>TRBJ2-5|TRBV10-3|-|-
TGTGCCATCAGTGGAGCGGACCAAGAGACCCAGTACTTC
CAISGADQETQYF
>TRBJ2-1|TRBV9|-|-
TGTGCCAGCAGCGTAGACCGGGATTTTAGAGAGTTCTTC
CASSVDRDFREFF
>TRBJ2-1|TRBV5-4|-|-
TGTGCCAGCAGCTTGTCACAGGGCAATGAGCAGTTCTTC
CASSLSQGNEQFF